The entry below describes one T cell receptor beta chain. Its antigen is currently unknown. Memory CD4+ cells were defined as CD4+CD45RO+CD25-. Semi-nested PCR with Nested Universal Primer A followed constant-region reverse priming of full-length variable regions. TCRdb itself ran the 5' RACE reads through MiXCR, one entry per CDR3 protein. The sample has 50,000 to 80,000 distinct CDR3 sequences, roughly 23% seen once. V shed 0 bases and J 5 bases; nucleotides not matched to a gene: 9. CDR1 and CDR2 from the germline V gene are SGHRS and YFSETQ. The CDR3 extends over 16 amino acids. Overall study results and limits: The larger-cohort validation was restricted to a single TCR beta V-J rearrangement rather than whole repertoires.

The material sequenced was memory CD4+ T cells sorted from a lymph node. The subset is: memory CD4+ T cells, CD4+CD45RO+CD25-. The rearrangement uses TRBV5-1 and TRBJ2-5, with 8 positions matching TRBD2. This TCR derives from a female donor with breast cancer. DNA for the CDR3: TGCGCCAGCAGCTTGGATCCAGCGGGAGAAGTGGAGACCCAGTACTTC. This codes for CASSLDPAGEVETQYF.